Each of the 10 T cell receptor beta chains below was sequenced from the same sample in a study of T cells expressing NK-cell markers. With the 5' RACE reads reprocessed, TCRdb shows one record per CDR3 protein and no DNA. In all, the sample yields a few hundred thousand distinct CDR3 sequences. The sample comprised blood T cells: a sorted CD56 or NKG2C T cell subset, CD4+ or CD8+ T cells, or bulk PBMC T cells (not recorded which). All receptors come from a man aged 18 to 69 in good health.

The chain links TRBV3-1 to TRBJ2-1. CDR3 length equals 14 residues. CDR1 is LGHDT, CDR2 YNNKEL, per germline (reference sequence). Here the CDR3 reads CASSQDEWSGEQFF.

The chain links TRBV9 to TRBJ2-2; as DNA is missing, the TRBD2 call by TCRdb cannot be tested. The CDR3 contains 14 residues. Germline CDR1 SGDLS, CDR2 YYNGEE. CDR3 loop: CASSPGPPAGELFF.

The chain recombines TRBV11-2 with TRBJ2-1; checking the TCRdb D call of TRBD2 is not possible without DNA. Germline values: CDR1 SGHAT, CDR2 FQNNGV. The CDR3 runs to 13 residues. CDR3 sequence reads: CASRSQGPNEQFF.

The rearrangement links TRBV6-1 to TRBJ2-1; the D call of TRBD2 rests on TCRdb alone, since no DNA is present to check it. This CDR3 is 16 amino acids long. CDR1 is MNHNS, CDR2 SASEGT, per germline. The CDR3 sequence: CASAYTGLAGYNEQFF.

J is TRBJ2-3 and V is TRBV12-5; without DNA, the TCRdb call of TRBD1 cannot be checked. This CDR3 contains 16 residues. Germline CDR1 reads LGHNT; CDR2 reads FRNRAP. The CDR3: CASGLGQGAISDTQYF.

The J gene is TRBJ2-3, the V gene TRBV7-3; the D call of TRBD1 rests on TCRdb alone, since no DNA is present to check it. CDR1 is SGHTA and CDR2 is FQGTGA in the germline V gene. CDR3 length: 16 residues. The CDR3 region is CASSLTAGGYTDTQYF.

This sequence joins TRBV28 and TRBJ2-5; the TCRdb D gene call, TRBD2, has no DNA to confirm it. The CDR3 loop spans 15 amino acids. Germline V gene data show CDR1 as MDHEN and CDR2 as SYDVKM. CDR3 sequence: CASCGPTPYQETQYF.

V and J are TRBV9 and TRBJ2-1; TCRdb names TRBD1, which stays unverified in the absence of DNA. Looked up from germline, CDR1 is SGDLS and CDR2 is YYNGEE. The CDR3 is made up of 17 amino acids. The CDR3 reads CASSVVAGLRGWNEQFF.

This rearrangement joins TRBV5-1 to TRBJ2-7; TCRdb's D call of TRBD1 is untestable without DNA. This CDR3 has 15 amino acids. Germline V gene lookup returns CDR1 SGHRS and CDR2 YFSETQ. The CDR3 region is CASSLPGQVSYEQYF.

J is TRBJ2-1 and V is TRBV27; TCRdb's D gene call, TRBD1, goes unchecked for lack of DNA. This CDR3 contains 16 residues. Germline V CDR1 and CDR2: MNHEY, SMNVEV (reference sequence). The CDR3 region is CASSTRRQGSYNEQFF.